Below are 6 T cell receptor beta chains sequenced from a single sample in a study of vaccination and CD4 T cells after COVID-19. Sequencing of cultured CD4+ T cell DNA used the Oncomine TCR Beta short-read assay. A single record per CDR3 protein comes from TCRdb applying MiXCR to the PCR reads. This sample has about 20,000 distinct CDR3 sequences, with 20% to 25% found just once. Antigen specificity for these receptors is unknown. The treatment: approximately 10-day PBMC culture with coronavirus spike peptide pools or control peptides (ViraFEST assay). Sample: cultured CD4+ T cells from blood. These receptor sequences come from a human donor with COVID-19.

This clonotype was seen more than once but under ten times. The chain couples TRBV20-1 to TRBJ1-6; D ambiguous. CDR3 length: 16 residues. Germline V gives CDR1 DFQATT, CDR2 SNEGSKA (reference sequence). V lost 6 bases, J lost 4 bases, and 19 bases lay in between. CDR3 residues: CSARRLSNVYNSPLHF. The CDR3 nucleotides read TGCAGTGCCCGGCGGCTCTCTAACGTTTATAATTCACCCCTCCACTTT.

By proportion, this clonotype is medium-sized (0.01 to 0.1%). The chain recombines TRBV21-1 with TRBJ1-2; TRBD1 is taken as the D call from the table, unchecked against the DNA. TRBV21-1 is annotated as a pseudogene. The length of the CDR3 is 15 residues. This CDR3 is CASSKDPSVRGGYTF. CDR3 nucleotides: TGTGCCAGCAGCAAAGACCCCTCAGTTAGGGGTGGCTACACCTTC.

The rearrangement uses TRBV12-3 or TRBV12-4 and TRBJ1-3, with D unresolved. The CDR3 consists of 14 residues. V was pared by 4 bases and J by 0 bases, with 7 bases between. As DNA, the CDR3 is TGTGCCAGCAGTTCCAGAATCTCTGGAAACACCATATATTTT. It is translated as CASSSRISGNTIYF.

The CDR3 reads CASSLGPISSTDTQYF. DNA for the CDR3: TGTGCCAGCAGCTTAGGCCCTATCTCCAGCACAGATACGCAGTATTTT. The chain links TRBV11-3 to TRBJ2-3, with unresolved D. Trimming shortened V by 1 base and J by 0 bases, and 11 bases separated the two germline ends. The CDR3 is 16 residues long. Germline V CDR1 and CDR2: SGHNT, YENEEA.

The chain employs TRBV15 and TRBJ1-4; D perhaps matches TRBD1 (5 bases). Germline assignment: CDR1 LNHNV and CDR2 YYDKDF (reference sequence). This CDR3 has 13 residues. V lost 2 bases to trimming and J lost 13 bases, with 14 bases between them. As DNA, the CDR3 is TGTGCCACCAGCAGACAGGGTCTCGAATCACTGTTTTTT. Its protein product is CATSRQGLESLFF.

This clonotype was recorded a few times. The V call is TRBV30, the J call TRBJ2-7; D is uncertain. CDR1 is GTSNPN and CDR2 is SVGIG in the germline V gene (reference sequence). This CDR3 contains 11 residues. V lost 1 base and J 3 bases, leaving 4 bases between the germline ends. CDR3 residues: CAWSDSYEQYF. The CDR3 nucleotides are TGTGCCTGGAGTGACAGCTACGAGCAGTACTTC.